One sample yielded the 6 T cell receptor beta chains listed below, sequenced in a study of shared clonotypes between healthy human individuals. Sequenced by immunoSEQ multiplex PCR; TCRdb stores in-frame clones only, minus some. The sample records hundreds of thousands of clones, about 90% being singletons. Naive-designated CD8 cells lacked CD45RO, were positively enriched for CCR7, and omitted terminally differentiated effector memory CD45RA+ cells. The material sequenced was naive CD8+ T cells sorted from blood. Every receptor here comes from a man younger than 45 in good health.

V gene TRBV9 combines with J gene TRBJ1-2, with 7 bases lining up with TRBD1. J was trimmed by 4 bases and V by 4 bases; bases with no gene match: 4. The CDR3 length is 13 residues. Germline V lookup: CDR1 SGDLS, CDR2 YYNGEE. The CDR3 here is CASSISGGYGYTF. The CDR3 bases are TGTGCCAGCAGCATCTCAGGGGGCTATGGCTACACCTTC.

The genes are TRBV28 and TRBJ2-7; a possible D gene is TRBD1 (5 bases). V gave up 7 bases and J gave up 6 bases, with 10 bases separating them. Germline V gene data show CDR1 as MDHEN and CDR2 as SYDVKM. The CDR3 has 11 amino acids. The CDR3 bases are TGTGCCAGCAAAGGGGCCATCGAGCAGTACTTC. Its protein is CASKGAIEQYF. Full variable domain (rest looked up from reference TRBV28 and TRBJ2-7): DVKVTQSSRYLVKRTGEKVFLECVQDMDHENMFWYRQDPGLGLRLIYFSYDVKMKEKGDIPEGYSVSREKKERFSLILESASTNQTSMYLCASKGAIEQYFGPGTRLTVT.

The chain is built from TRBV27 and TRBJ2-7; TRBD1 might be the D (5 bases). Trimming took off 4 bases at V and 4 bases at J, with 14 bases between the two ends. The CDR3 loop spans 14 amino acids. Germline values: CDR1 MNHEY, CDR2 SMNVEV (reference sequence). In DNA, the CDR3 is TGTGCCAGCAGTTCCCTCGGACACCCATACGAGCAGTACTTC. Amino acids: CASSSLGHPYEQYF.

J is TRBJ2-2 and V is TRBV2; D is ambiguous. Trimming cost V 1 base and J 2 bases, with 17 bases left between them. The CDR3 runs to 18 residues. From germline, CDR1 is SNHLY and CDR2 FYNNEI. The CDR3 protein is CASSEGNSRDINTGELFF. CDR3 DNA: TGTGCCAGCAGTGAAGGAAACTCTAGGGATATAAACACCGGGGAGCTGTTTTTT.

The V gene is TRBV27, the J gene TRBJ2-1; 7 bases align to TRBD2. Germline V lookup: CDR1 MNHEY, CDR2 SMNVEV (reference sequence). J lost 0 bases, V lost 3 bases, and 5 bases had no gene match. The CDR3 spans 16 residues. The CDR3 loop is CASSFYRGSSYNEQFF. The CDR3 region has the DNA TGTGCCAGCAGTTTTTATCGCGGGAGCTCCTACAATGAGCAGTTCTTC.

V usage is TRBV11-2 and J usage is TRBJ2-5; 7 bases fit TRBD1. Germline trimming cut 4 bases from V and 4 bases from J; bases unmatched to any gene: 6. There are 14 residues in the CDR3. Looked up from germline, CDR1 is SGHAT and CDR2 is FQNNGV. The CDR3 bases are TGTGCCAGCAGCTCTGACAGGGCGGCAGAGACCCAGTACTTC. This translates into CASSSDRAAETQYF.